The 21 T cell receptor beta chains presented below share a single source sample, sequenced in a study of identical twins. In TCRdb, the 5' RACE reads were re-called with MiXCR into one record per CDR3 protein. The repertoire holds about 660,000 distinct CDR3 sequences, with 8.6% as singletons. These data also featured in a second study, about yellow fever vaccine responses in identical twins.

Sequenced sample: PBMCs. Receptor source: a woman aged 18-35 years in good health.

This chain links TRBV12-3 or TRBV12-4 with TRBJ2-3, with D possibly matching TRBD2 (6 bases). Between the trimmed V and J ends, which lost 5 bases and 2 bases, there was a span of 14 bases. The CDR3 sequence is 15 residues long. As DNA, the CDR3 is TGTGCCAGCAGTGAAACGGGACTCTCCACAGATACGCAGTATTTT. It yields the protein CASSETGLSTDTQYF.

This clonotype was picked up a small number of times. The rearrangement uses TRBV5-1 and TRBJ2-1, with TRBD1 matching over 11 bases. The length of the CDR3 is 15 residues. With 7 bases clipped from V and 6 bases from J, the junction kept 9 bases outside the gene matches. Germline CDR1 SGHRS, CDR2 YFSETQ. The DNA for the CDR3 is TGCGCCAGCGGAAAGGGACAGGGGGTCCCCAATGAGCAGTTCTTC. This codes for CASGKGQGVPNEQFF.

This clonotype has more than one count but fewer than ten. The chain is built from TRBV6-2 or TRBV6-3 and TRBJ2-3, with D hard to call. The germline V and J ends were trimmed by 5 bases and 4 bases, with 19 bases remaining between them. Germline V gene data show CDR1 as MNHEY and CDR2 as SVGEGT. The CDR3 consists of 16 residues. The CDR3 here is CASSATSRIMADTQYF. In nucleotides, the CDR3 is TGTGCCAGCAGTGCCACATCCAGGATCATGGCAGATACGCAGTATTTT.

In its sample, this clonotype was seen many times. At one of its ends the junction is not consistent with the germline gene, which may arise from a read error. The chain combines TRBV5-1 with TRBJ1-1; no clear D. The CDR3 consists of 13 residues. Per germline, CDR1 SGHRS and CDR2 YFSETQ. The CDR3 loop reads CASSLAGNTEAFF. The CDR3 DNA is TGTGCCAGCAGCTTAGCGGGGAACACTGAAGCTTTCTTT.

The genes are TRBV3-1 and TRBJ1-1; D perhaps matches TRBD1 (5 bases). The germline V gene has CDR1 LGHDT and CDR2 YNNKEL (reference sequence). Trimming shortened V by 0 bases and J by 11 bases, and 19 bases separated the two germline ends. CDR3 length: 15 amino acids. The CDR3 region has the DNA TGTGCCAGCAGCCAAGACCTCCGGACACCTGGCGGGGCTTTCTTT. Amino acid sequence: CASSQDLRTPGGAFF.

V and J are TRBV6-1 and TRBJ2-5, with 7 bases fitting TRBD1. CDR1 MNHNS and CDR2 SASEGT come from the germline V gene. The V and J ends lost 6 bases and 5 bases, in that order; junction bases with no gene match: 15. CDR3 length: 16 amino acids. The CDR3 sequence: CASSPAKTGWRETQYF. The CDR3, as DNA: TGTGCCAGCAGCCCCGCCAAGACAGGGTGGCGGGAGACCCAGTACTTC.

This clonotype was observed a handful of times. The V gene is TRBV12-3 or TRBV12-4, the J gene TRBJ2-7; 7 bases align to TRBD1. J lost 6 bases, V lost 2 bases, and 4 bases had no gene match. The CDR3 loop spans 13 amino acids. The CDR3 DNA reads as TGTGCCAGCAGTTTAATCACAGGGGTCGAGCAGTACTTC. Its protein is CASSLITGVEQYF.

The chain joins TRBV6-5 to TRBJ2-7, with D hard to call. The V gene lost 0 bases and the J gene lost 2 bases, with 8 bases spanning the gap. The CDR3 length is 14 residues. CDR1 MNHEY and CDR2 SVGAGI come from the germline V gene. CDR3 nucleotides: TGTGCCAGCAGTTACTCTCTAGGAGCCTACGAGCAGTACTTC. Its translation: CASSYSLGAYEQYF.

The rearrangement links TRBV28 to TRBJ2-5, with TRBD1 matching 8 bases. Germline loops: CDR1 MDHEN, CDR2 SYDVKM. V trimming: 6 bases; J trimming: 3 bases; junction bases outside the gene matches: 9. The CDR3 runs to 15 residues. The CDR3: CASSRPTGAKETQYF. Written as DNA, the CDR3 is TGTGCCAGCAGCCGGCCGACAGGGGCGAAAGAGACCCAGTACTTC.

V usage is TRBV5-1 and J usage is TRBJ2-1, with a weak D call TRBD2 (6 bases). V was pared by 2 bases and J by 0 bases, with 9 bases between. The CDR3 is made up of 15 amino acids. Germline V gene lookup returns CDR1 SGHRS and CDR2 YFSETQ. CDR3 sequence: CASSLLAVSYNEQFF. The CDR3 DNA follows: TGCGCCAGCAGCTTATTAGCGGTCTCCTACAATGAGCAGTTCTTC.

This clonotype was picked up a small number of times. CDR3 nucleotide sequence: TGTGCCAGCACGGGGGGACTAGCGGGACAAGAGACCCAGTACTTC. This codes for CASTGGLAGQETQYF. V and J are TRBV2 and TRBJ2-5; 13 nucleotides align to TRBD2. J lost 2 bases, V lost 7 bases, and 4 bases had no gene match. CDR3 length: 15 amino acids. CDR1 and CDR2 from the germline V gene are SNHLY and FYNNEI. Full variable domain (rest looked up from reference TRBV2 and TRBJ2-5): EPEVTQTPSHQVTQMGQEVILRCVPISNHLYFYWYRQILGQKVEFLVSFYNNEISEKSEIFDDQFSVERPDGSNFTLKIRSTKLEDSAMYFCASTGGLAGQETQYFGPGTRLLVL.

This clonotype was counted once. The gene calls are TRBV15 and TRBJ2-1; D gene ambiguous. Germline values: CDR1 LNHNV, CDR2 YYDKDF (reference sequence). V gave up 0 bases and J gave up 7 bases, with 13 bases separating them. The CDR3 length is 15 residues. CDR3 coding DNA: TGTGCCACCAGCAGAGATGCGTCCTCCAGGAATGAGCAGTTCTTC. Translated: CATSRDASSRNEQFF.

In this sample, this clonotype turned up a few times. The chain links TRBV28 to TRBJ2-5; unclear D gene. The germline gives CDR1 MDHEN, CDR2 SYDVKM. V lost 3 bases and J lost 0, with 2 bases in between. The CDR3 is 12 amino acids. CDR3 nucleotide sequence: TGTGCCAGCAGTTTTCACCAAGAGACCCAGTACTTC. It codes for CASSFHQETQYF.

This clonotype was seen only a few times. The chain carries TRBV5-1 and TRBJ2-7; D is ambiguous. V was pared by 0 bases and J by 1 base, with 8 bases between. CDR3 length: 14 amino acids. CDR1 is SGHRS, CDR2 YFSETQ, per germline. CDR3 DNA sequence: TGCGCCAGCAGCTTGGAAGGCAAGTCCTACGAGCAGTACTTC. Amino acids: CASSLEGKSYEQYF.

The CDR3 loop is CASSSLQQETQYF. The CDR3 DNA sequence: TGTGCCAGCAGCTCTCTCCAACAAGAGACCCAGTACTTC. The chain carries TRBV7-9 and TRBJ2-5; the D is unclear. V dropped 4 bases and J dropped 2 bases, with 8 bases sitting between them. The CDR3 sequence is 13 residues long. Germline-derived CDR1 and CDR2 are SEHNR and FQNEAQ (reference sequence).

This clonotype was recorded a few times. V gene TRBV6-6 combines with J gene TRBJ2-7; D unresolved. Germline-derived CDR1 and CDR2 are MNHNY and SVGAGI (reference sequence). This CDR3 spans 13 amino acids. V was trimmed by 2 bases and J by 2 bases, leaving 7 bases between them. The CDR3 DNA reads TGTGCCAGCAGTTACGCCCCTGCCTACGAGCAGTACTTC. As protein: CASSYAPAYEQYF.

This clonotype turned up a few times. The gene calls are TRBV11-2 and TRBJ2-7; D perhaps matches TRBD2 (6 bases). Germline V gene sequence: CDR1 SGHAT, CDR2 FQNNGV. There are 14 residues in the CDR3. The V and J ends lost 6 bases and 0 bases respectively, with 12 bases between them. CDR3 sequence (DNA): TGTGCCAGCAGTTCGGGGCGGGACTCCTACGAGCAGTACTTC. Encoded protein: CASSSGRDSYEQYF.

This clonotype was found many times. The chain employs TRBV25-1 and TRBJ2-5; D is uncertain. CDR3 size: 13 residues. V lost 3 bases and J 2 bases, leaving 7 bases between the germline ends. CDR1 is MGHDK and CDR2 is SYGVNS in the germline V gene. This chain's CDR3 is CASSEQLQETQYF. CDR3 nucleotides: TGTGCCAGCAGTGAGCAGCTACAAGAGACCCAGTACTTC.

This clonotype was recorded a few times. The rearrangement uses TRBV27 and TRBJ1-2; possible D gene TRBD1, 5 bases. V was trimmed by 6 bases and J by 8 bases, leaving 19 bases between them. The CDR3 consists of 14 residues. CDR1 and CDR2 from the germline V gene are MNHEY and SMNVEV (reference sequence). In DNA, the CDR3 is TGTGCCAGCAGCCCCCTGCAGGGTGTACGGGGCTACACCTTC. Translation gives CASSPLQGVRGYTF.

The chain joins TRBV20-1 to TRBJ1-6; D ambiguous. Between the trimmed V and J ends, which lost 6 bases and 2 bases, there was a span of 2 bases. This CDR3 is 11 amino acids long. Germline-derived CDR1 and CDR2 are DFQATT and SNEGSKA (reference sequence). For the CDR3, the DNA is TGCAGTGCCCCCTATAATTCACCCCTCCACTTT. Encoded protein: CSAPYNSPLHF.

CDR3 sequence reads: CASSQGSTGNYEQYF. CDR3 sequence (DNA): TGTGCCAGCAGCCAAGGTTCGACAGGGAACTACGAGCAGTACTTC. The chain links TRBV4-2 to TRBJ2-7; 7 bases match TRBD1. CDR3 length: 15 amino acids. The V gene end was trimmed by 1 base and the J gene end by 3 bases; junction bases not matched to a gene: 6. Germline CDR1 is LGHNA and CDR2 is YNFKEQ.